This T cell receptor (beta chain) was profiled in a study of blood T cell repertoires in COVID-19. In the study overall: Sites in the United States, Italy and Spain provided acute and convalescent COVID-19 samples. Sources were T cells, B-cell-depleted T cells, or PBMCs; the material itself was cDNA or gDNA.

Followed longitudinally, the Seattle patients had been enrolled during active infection. Original data processing: From reference gene primer amplification, estimates of nucleated cell counts were derived. Generated by immunoSEQ multiplex PCR, the TCRdb table keeps only in-frame clones and is missing some. The V and J calls and clone size come from that table; D and trimming were worked out from the DNA. Of 250,000 to 400,000 clones listed, 90% were seen once; the top ten hold 2.5% to 3.5%. Germline lookup yields CDR1 MNHEY and CDR2 SVGAGI. The CDR3 is 13 amino acids. V was shortened by 7 bases and J by 1 base, with 11 bases between the two germline ends.

This receptor was obtained from a woman in her twenties or thirties with COVID-19, enrolled during active disease. Sequencing input: peripheral blood. This chain connects TRBV6-5 to TRBJ2-7, with a tentative D call TRBD1 (5 bases). CDR3 coding DNA: TGTGCCAGCAACAAAGACAGTTCCTACGAGCAGTACTTC. This codes for CASNKDSSYEQYF.